The 12 T cell receptor beta chains listed next were all sequenced from one sample in a study of cytomegalovirus exposure and HLA in healthy donors. The primer mix had 60 Vbeta and 13 Jbeta primers. Repertoires were generated with immunoSEQ multiplex PCR, while TCRdb's copy carries only in-frame clones and drops some. The repertoire holds more than 100,000 clones, with about 74% as singletons. The sequenced sample consisted of PBMCs. These receptors originate from a woman aged 45-60 years in good health and CMV-seropositive.

The chain has TRBV7-2 and TRBJ2-1; D gene unclear. The germline V and J ends were trimmed by 8 bases and 0 bases, with 11 bases remaining between them. The CDR3 has 14 amino acids. The V gene's germline CDR1 is SGHTA and CDR2 FQGNSA. Written as DNA, the CDR3 is TGTGCCAGCCTCTCCTCGAGCTCCTACAATGAGCAGTTCTTC. Residues: CASLSSSSYNEQFF.

The V and J genes are TRBV29-1 and TRBJ1-2; D not resolved. Trimming took 5 bases from V and 5 from J, leaving 9 bases between them. Germline V gives CDR1 SQVTM, CDR2 ANQGSEA. The length of the CDR3 is 11 residues. The CDR3, as DNA: TGCAGCGTTTCCTCGCAGTATGGCTACACCTTC. Residues: CSVSSQYGYTF.

The chain carries TRBV29-1 and TRBJ1-2; possible D gene TRBD1, 5 bases. Germline lookup yields CDR1 SQVTM and CDR2 ANQGSEA. Trimming stripped 6 bases from V and 7 bases from J, with 12 bases between. The CDR3 extends over 11 amino acids. The CDR3 coding sequence is TGCAGCGTCACCAGGGTCTTTGGCTACACCTTC. This gives the protein CSVTRVFGYTF.

V gene TRBV13 combines with J gene TRBJ1-4; 7 positions agree with TRBD1. The V and J ends lost 5 bases and 8 bases, in that order; junction bases with no gene match: 11. Germline V gives CDR1 PRHDT, CDR2 FYEKMQ (reference sequence). CDR3 length: 15 residues. The CDR3 loop is CASSRRGQQAEKLFF. The CDR3 bases are TGTGCCAGCAGCCGCCGGGGACAGCAAGCAGAAAAACTGTTTTTT.

The chain is built from TRBV7-2 and TRBJ2-5; TRBD2 aligns across 10 bases. The CDR3 contains 14 residues. Germline lookup yields CDR1 SGHTA and CDR2 FQGNSA. With 7 bases clipped from V and 7 bases from J, the junction kept 9 bases outside the gene matches. CDR3 sequence: CASNERGGPRTQYF. CDR3 DNA sequence: TGTGCCAGCAACGAGCGGGGGGGCCCGCGGACCCAGTACTTC.

The V call is TRBV4-1, the J call TRBJ1-2, with D unclear. The length of the CDR3 is 13 residues. Germline-derived CDR1 and CDR2 are MGHRA and YSYEKL. V was shortened by 3 bases and J by 2 bases, with 7 bases between the two germline ends. The CDR3 protein is CASSHRKNYGYTF. As DNA, the CDR3 is TGCGCCAGCAGCCACAGGAAGAACTATGGCTACACCTTC.

The chain uses TRBV7-2 and TRBJ2-3; 7 bases agree with TRBD1. Germline-derived CDR1 and CDR2 are SGHTA and FQGNSA. Trimming at V came to 5 bases and at J to 1 base, leaving 6 bases not matched to a gene. The CDR3 is 15 residues long. The CDR3 is CASSARTGGTDTQYF. DNA for the CDR3: TGTGCCAGCAGCGCACGGACAGGCGGCACAGATACGCAGTATTTT.

V usage is TRBV2 and J usage is TRBJ2-7; 9 bases fit TRBD2. Germline V gives CDR1 SNHLY, CDR2 FYNNEI. CDR3 size: 15 residues. V shed 8 bases, J shed 4 bases, and the junction held 12 bases outside the gene matches. CDR3 amino acids: CASDERGGGAYEQYF. CDR3 bases: TGTGCCAGCGACGAGCGTGGCGGGGGGGCTTACGAGCAGTACTTC.

The rearrangement uses TRBV4-1 and TRBJ2-3; possibly TRBD2 for D (6 bases). Per the germline V gene, CDR1 is MGHRA and CDR2 is YSYEKL. V was clipped by 1 base and J by 0 bases, with 14 bases between them. The CDR3 runs to 17 residues. The CDR3 region has the DNA TGCGCCAGCAGCCAAGGAATCGCGGGGACTAGCACAGATACGCAGTATTTT. Translation: CASSQGIAGTSTDTQYF.

The V call is TRBV27, the J call TRBJ2-2, with D possibly matching TRBD1 (6 bases). V lost 4 bases, J lost 5 bases, and 17 bases lay in between. The length of the CDR3 is 16 residues. Germline V lookup: CDR1 MNHEY, CDR2 SMNVEV (reference sequence). CDR3 protein: CASSYSGAMGTGELFF. The CDR3 DNA reads as TGTGCCAGCAGTTATTCAGGGGCAATGGGGACCGGGGAGCTGTTTTTT.

The chain couples TRBV2 to TRBJ2-2; D is uncertain. The CDR3 is made up of 14 amino acids. CDR1 is SNHLY, CDR2 FYNNEI, per germline. V was shortened by 1 base and J by 5 bases, with 8 bases between the two germline ends. The CDR3 loop reads CASSEGQMTGELFF. CDR3 in DNA: TGTGCCAGCAGTGAAGGTCAGATGACCGGGGAGCTGTTTTTT.

The chain has TRBV2 and TRBJ1-6, with 7 bases fitting TRBD1. The CDR3 spans 14 residues. The ends lost 8 bases at V and 4 bases at J; junction bases unmatched: 5. Germline-derived CDR1 and CDR2 are SNHLY and FYNNEI. CDR3 residues: CASGWGQYNSPLHF. The CDR3 DNA follows: TGTGCCAGCGGTTGGGGACAGTATAATTCACCCCTCCACTTT.